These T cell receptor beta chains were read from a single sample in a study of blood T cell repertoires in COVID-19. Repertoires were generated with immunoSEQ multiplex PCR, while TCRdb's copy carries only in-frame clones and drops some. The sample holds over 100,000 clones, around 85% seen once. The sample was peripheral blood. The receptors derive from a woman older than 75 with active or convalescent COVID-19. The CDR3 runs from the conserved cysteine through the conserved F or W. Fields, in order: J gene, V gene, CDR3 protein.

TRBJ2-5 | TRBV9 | CASSPGLAGVYQETQYF
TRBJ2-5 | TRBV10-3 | CAISERPTSQETQYF
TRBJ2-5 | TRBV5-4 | CASSLGGQETQYF
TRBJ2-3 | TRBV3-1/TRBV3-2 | CASSHRGTDTQYF
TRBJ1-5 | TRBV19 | CASSAPTGAVNQPQHF
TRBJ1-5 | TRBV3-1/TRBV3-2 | CASSQYRNQPQHF
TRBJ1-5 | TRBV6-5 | CASRGQGDSNQPQHF
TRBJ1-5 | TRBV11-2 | CASSRTGGQPQHF
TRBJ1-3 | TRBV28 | CASISPSSRDRDRGTNTIYF
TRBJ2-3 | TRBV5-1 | CASSLTGLAGDGDTQYF
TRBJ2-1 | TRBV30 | CAWSGSDEQFF
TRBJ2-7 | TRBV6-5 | CASTPGQLIREQYF
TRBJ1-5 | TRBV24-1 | CATRGTGVNQPQHF
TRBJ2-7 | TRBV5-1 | CASSLGGTGFVEQYF
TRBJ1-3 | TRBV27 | CASTDISGNTIYF
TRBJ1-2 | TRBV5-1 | CASSTEGQRLGGYTF
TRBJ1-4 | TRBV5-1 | CASSDRGNTNEKLFF
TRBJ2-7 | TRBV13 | CASSSPGQGAHEQYF
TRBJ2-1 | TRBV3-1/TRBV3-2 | CASSHRDRNNEQFF
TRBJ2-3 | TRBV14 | CASRNSGRGSDTQYF
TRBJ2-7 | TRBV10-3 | CAISEGPRGIYEQYF
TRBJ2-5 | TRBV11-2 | CASSLGGGRETQYF
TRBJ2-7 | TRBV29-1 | CSVNTGTDEQYF
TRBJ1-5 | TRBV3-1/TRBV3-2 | CASSQDRGTQPQHF
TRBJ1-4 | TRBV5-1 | CASSVSHGVYEKLFF
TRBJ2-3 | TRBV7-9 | CASSSIPDRGGTQYF
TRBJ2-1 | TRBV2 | CASSSGTGRTEQFF
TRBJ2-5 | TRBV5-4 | CASSSQGAGRQETQYF
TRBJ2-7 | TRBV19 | CASSQTSGYEQYF
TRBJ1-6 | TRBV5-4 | CASSEGQGRGNSPLHF
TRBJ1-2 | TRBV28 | CASSGGQGYGYTF
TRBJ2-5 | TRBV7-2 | CASSVRGTGGVGETQYF
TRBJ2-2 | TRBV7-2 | CASSLEGRGFAGELFF
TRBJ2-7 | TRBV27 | CASSSKTGTSGSYEQYF
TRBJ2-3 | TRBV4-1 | CASSQGASGRAVTDTQYF
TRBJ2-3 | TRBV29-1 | CSCCKAGTDTQYF